This TCR beta chain was found in a study of Ad26.COV2.S vaccination and SARS-CoV-2 variants. Study observations and caveats: The TCR breadth and depth analyses may have understated or missed part of the total T cell responses.

Treatment in this sample: 19 received Ad26.COV2.S at low or high dose, single or two shots; roughly five received placebo; per-sample allocation not given. Samples were taken on day 63 after the first vaccine or placebo injection. Turning to this clone: The antigen is undetermined.

TCRdb keeps only in-frame clones here, not all; method: immunoSEQ multiplex PCR. This table holds 300,000 to 500,000 clones, about nine tenths found once. V was trimmed by 5 bases and J by 7 bases, leaving 17 bases between them. The CDR3 consists of 14 residues. From germline, CDR1 is SGHTA and CDR2 FQGNSA. The receptor was derived from a person aged 18-60 years who received the Ad26.COV2.S COVID-19 vaccine or a placebo. V and J are TRBV7-2 and TRBJ1-2; a weak D match, TRBD1 (6 bases). This sample comprised peripheral blood, obtained in a trial of Ad26.COV2.S vaccine versus placebo. The CDR3: CASSPSHRAGGYTF. In DNA form, the CDR3 reads TGTGCCAGCAGCCCCTCCCACAGGGCCGGTGGCTACACCTTC.